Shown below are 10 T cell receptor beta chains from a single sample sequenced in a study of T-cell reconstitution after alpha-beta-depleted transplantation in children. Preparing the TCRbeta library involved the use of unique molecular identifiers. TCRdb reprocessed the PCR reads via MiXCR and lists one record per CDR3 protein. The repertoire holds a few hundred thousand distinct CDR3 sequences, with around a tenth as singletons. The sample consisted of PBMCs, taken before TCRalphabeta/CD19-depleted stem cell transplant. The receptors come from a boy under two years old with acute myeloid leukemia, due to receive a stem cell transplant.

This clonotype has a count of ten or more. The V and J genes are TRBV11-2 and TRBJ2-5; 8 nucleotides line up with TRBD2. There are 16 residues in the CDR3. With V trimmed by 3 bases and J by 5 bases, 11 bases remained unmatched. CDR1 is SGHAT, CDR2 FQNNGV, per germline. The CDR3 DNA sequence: TGTGCCAGCAGCTTTCAGCCACCCGGGGGGGGGGAGACCCAGTACTTC. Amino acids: CASSFQPPGGGETQYF. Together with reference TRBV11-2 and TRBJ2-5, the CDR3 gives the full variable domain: EAGVAQSPRYKIIEKRQSVAFWCNPISGHATLYWYQQILGQGPKLLIQFQNNGVVDDSQLPKDRFSAERLKGVDSTLKIQPAKLEDSAVYLCASSFQPPGGGETQYFGPGTRLLVL.

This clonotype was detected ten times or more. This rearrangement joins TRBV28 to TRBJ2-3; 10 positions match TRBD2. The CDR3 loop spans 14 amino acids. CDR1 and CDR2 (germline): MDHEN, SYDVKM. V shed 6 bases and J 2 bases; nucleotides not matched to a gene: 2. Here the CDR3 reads CASRLAGLTDTQYF. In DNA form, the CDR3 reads TGTGCCAGCAGACTAGCGGGACTCACAGATACGCAGTATTTT.

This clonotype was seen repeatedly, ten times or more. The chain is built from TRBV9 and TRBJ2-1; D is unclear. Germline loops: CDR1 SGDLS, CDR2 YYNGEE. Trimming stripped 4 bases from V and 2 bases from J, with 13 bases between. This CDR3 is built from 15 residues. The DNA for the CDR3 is TGTGCCAGCAGCCCGGCCACCTTTGCCTACAATGAGCAGTTCTTC. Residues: CASSPATFAYNEQFF.

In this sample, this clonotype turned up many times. The CDR3 is CASSQQDREYNSPLHF. For the CDR3, the DNA is TGTGCCAGCAGCCAGCAAGACAGAGAATATAATTCACCCCTCCACTTT. The chain links TRBV4-2 to TRBJ1-6; D might be TRBD1 (5 bases). V shed 3 bases and J shed 4 bases, with 13 bases lying between them. Germline CDR1 reads LGHNA; CDR2 reads YNFKEQ. This CDR3 is built from 16 residues.

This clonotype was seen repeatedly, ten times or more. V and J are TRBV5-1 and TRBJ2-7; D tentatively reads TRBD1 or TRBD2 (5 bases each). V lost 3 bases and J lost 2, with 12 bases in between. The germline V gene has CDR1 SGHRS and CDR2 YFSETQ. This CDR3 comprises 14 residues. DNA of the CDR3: TGCGCCAGCAGCTACCGGGACCCCGCCTACGAGCAGTACTTC. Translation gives CASSYRDPAYEQYF.

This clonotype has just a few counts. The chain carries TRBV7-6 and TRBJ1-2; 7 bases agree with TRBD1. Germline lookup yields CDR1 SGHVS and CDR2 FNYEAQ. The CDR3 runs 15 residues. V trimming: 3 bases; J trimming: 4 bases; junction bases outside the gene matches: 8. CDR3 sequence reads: CASSFGRTGSYGYTF. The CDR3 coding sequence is TGTGCCAGCAGCTTCGGACGGACAGGCTCCTATGGCTACACCTTC.

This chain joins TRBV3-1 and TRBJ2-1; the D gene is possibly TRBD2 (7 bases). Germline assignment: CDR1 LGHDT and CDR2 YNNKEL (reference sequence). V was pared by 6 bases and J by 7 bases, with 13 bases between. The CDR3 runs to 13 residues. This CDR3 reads CASRPGGKNEQFF. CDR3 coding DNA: TGTGCCAGCAGACCGGGGGGCAAGAATGAGCAGTTCTTC.

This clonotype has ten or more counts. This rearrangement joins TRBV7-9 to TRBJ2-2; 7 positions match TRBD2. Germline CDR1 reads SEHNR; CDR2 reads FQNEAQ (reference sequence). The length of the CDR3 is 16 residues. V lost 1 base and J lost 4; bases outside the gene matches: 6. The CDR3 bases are TGTGCCAGCAGCTTAGTGACCCCGGGAGGCACCGGGGAGCTGTTTTTT. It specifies CASSLVTPGGTGELFF.

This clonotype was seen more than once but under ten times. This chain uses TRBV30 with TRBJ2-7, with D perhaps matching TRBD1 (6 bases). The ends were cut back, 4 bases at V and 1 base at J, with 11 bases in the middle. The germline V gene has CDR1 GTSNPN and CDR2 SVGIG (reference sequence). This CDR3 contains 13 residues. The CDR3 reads CAWNRDISYEQYF. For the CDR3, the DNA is TGTGCCTGGAACCGGGACATTTCCTACGAGCAGTACTTC.

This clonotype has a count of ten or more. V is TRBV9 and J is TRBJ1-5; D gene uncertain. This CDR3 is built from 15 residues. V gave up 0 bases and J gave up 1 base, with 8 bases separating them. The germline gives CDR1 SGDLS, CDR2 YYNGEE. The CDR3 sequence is CASSVGADSNQPQHF. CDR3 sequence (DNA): TGTGCCAGCAGCGTAGGGGCGGACAGCAATCAGCCCCAGCATTTT. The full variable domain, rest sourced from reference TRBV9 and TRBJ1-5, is DSGVTQTPKHLITATGQRVTLRCSPRSGDLSVYWYQQSLDQGLQFLIQYYNGEERAKGNILERFSAQQFPDLHSELNLSSLELGDSALYFCASSVGADSNQPQHFGDGTRLSIL.